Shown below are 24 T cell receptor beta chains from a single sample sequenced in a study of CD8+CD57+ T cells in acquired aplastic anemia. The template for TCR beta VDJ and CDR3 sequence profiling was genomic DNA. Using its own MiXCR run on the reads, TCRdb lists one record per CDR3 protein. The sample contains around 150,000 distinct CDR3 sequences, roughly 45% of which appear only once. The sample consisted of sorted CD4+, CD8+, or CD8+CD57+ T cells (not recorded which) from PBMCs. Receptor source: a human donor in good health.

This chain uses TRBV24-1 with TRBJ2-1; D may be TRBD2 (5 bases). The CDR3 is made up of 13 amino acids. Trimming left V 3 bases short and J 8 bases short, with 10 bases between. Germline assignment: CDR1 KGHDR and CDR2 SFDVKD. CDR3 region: CATSDPERDEQFF. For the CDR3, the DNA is TGTGCCACCAGTGATCCCGAGAGGGATGAGCAGTTCTTC.

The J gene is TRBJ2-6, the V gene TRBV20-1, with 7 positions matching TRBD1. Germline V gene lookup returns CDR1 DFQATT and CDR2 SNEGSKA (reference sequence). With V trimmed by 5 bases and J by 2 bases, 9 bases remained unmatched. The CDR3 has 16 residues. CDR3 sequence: CSAHRQGVAGANVLTF. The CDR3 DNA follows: TGCAGTGCTCACCGGCAGGGGGTAGCTGGGGCCAACGTCCTGACTTTC.

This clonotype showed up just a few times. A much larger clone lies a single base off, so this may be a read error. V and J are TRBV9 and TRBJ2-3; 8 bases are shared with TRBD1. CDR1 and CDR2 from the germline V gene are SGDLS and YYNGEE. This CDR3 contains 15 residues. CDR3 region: CASSGQGLVTDTRYF. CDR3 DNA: TGTGCCAGCAGCGGACAGGGGTTGGTCACAGATACGCGGTATTTT. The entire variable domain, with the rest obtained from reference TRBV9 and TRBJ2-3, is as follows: DSGVTQTPKHLITATGQRVTLRCSPRSGDLSVYWYQQSLDQGLQFLIQYYNGEERAKGNILERFSAQQFPDLHSELNLSSLELGDSALYFCASSGQGLVTDTRYFGPGTRLTVL.

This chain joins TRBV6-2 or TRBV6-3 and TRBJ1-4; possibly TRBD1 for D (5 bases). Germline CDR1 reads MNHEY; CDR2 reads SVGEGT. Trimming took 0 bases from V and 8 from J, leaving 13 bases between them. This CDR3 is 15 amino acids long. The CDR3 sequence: CASSYSSGPSEKLFF. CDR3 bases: TGTGCCAGCAGTTACTCGTCAGGGCCATCCGAAAAACTGTTTTTT.

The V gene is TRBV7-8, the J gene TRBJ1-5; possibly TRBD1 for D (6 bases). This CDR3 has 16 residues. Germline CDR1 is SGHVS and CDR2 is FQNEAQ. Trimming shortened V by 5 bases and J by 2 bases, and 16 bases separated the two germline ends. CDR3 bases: TGTGCCAGCAGCCCCACCGCAGGGGAGGGCAATCAGCCCCAGCATTTT. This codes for CASSPTAGEGNQPQHF.

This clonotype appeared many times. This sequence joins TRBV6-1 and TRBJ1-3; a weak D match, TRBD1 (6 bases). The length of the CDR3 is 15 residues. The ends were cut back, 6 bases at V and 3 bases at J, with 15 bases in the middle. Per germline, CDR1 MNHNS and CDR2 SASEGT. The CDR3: CASSRYREGGNTIYF. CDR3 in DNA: TGTGCCAGCAGCCGATACAGGGAGGGTGGAAACACCATATATTTT.

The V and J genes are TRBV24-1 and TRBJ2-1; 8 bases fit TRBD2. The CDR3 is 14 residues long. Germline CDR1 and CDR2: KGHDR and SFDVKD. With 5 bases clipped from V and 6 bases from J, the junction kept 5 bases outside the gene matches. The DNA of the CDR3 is TGTGCCACCAGTGCTAGCGGGCGGGGCAATGAGCAGTTCTTC. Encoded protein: CATSASGRGNEQFF.

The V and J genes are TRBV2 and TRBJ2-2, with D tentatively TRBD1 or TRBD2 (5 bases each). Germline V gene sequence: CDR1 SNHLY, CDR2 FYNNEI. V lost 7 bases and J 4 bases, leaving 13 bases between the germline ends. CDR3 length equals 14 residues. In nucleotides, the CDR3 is TGTGCCAGCAATGGGGGTAGAGGCACCGGGGAGCTGTTTTTT. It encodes CASNGGRGTGELFF.

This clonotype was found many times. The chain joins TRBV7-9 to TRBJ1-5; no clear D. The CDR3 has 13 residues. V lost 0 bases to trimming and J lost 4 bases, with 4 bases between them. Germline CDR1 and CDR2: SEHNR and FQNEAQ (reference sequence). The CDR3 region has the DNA TGTGCCAGCAGCTTAGCCGCAAATCAGCCCCAGCATTTT. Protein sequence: CASSLAANQPQHF.

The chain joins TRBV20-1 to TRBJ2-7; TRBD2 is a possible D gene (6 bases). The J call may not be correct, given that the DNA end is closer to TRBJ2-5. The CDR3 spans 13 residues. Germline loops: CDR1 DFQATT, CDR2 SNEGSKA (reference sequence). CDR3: CSPPGAAGETQYF. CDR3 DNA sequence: TGCAGTCCTCCCGGGGCAGCGGGAGAGACCCAGTACTTC.

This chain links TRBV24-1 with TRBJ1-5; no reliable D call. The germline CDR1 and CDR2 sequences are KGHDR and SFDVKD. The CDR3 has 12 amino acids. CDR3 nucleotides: TGTGCTAACTCCGTGGGAAGGCAGCCCCAGCATTTT. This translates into CANSVGRQPQHF.

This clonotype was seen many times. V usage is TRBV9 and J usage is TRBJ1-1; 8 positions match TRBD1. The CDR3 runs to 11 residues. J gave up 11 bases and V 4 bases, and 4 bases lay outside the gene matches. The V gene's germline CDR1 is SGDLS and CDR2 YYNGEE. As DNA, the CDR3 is TGTGCCAGCAGCCGACAGGGGTTCGCTTTCTTT. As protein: CASSRQGFAFF.

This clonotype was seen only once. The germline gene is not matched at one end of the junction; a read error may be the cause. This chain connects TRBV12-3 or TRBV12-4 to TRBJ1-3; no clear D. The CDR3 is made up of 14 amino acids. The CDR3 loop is CASSLRGYGNTICF. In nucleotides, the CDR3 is TGTGCCAGCAGTTTACGAGGGTATGGAAACACCATATGTTTT.

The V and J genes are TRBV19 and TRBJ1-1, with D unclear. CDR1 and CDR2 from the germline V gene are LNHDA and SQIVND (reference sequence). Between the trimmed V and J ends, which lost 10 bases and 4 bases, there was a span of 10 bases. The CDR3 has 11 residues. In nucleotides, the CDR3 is TGTGCCACCACGGGATCCACTGAAGCTTTCTTT. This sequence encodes CATTGSTEAFF.

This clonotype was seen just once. The CDR3 coding sequence is TGTGCCATCAGTGAGTTCCTAGCGGGACAGGGGGAATCAGAGACCCAGTACTTC. Its protein is CAISEFLAGQGESETQYF. J is TRBJ2-5 and V is TRBV10-3; 11 positions match TRBD1. V lost 1 base to trimming and J lost 4 bases; unmatched junction nucleotides: 11. The CDR3 has 18 amino acids. Germline CDR1 is ENHRY and CDR2 is SYGVKD.

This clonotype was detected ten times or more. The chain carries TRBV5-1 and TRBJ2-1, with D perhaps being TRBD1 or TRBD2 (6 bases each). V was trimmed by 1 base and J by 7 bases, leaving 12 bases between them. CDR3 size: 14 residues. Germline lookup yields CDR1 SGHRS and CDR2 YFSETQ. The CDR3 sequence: CASSLIQGRNEQFF. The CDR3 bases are TGCGCCAGCAGCTTGATCCAGGGGAGGAATGAGCAGTTCTTC.

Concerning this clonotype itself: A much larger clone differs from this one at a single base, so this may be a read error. CDR3 nucleotides: TGTGCCAGCAGCTTGGGGCTACTTAACTCCTACAATGAGCAGCTCTTC. Its protein is CASSLGLLNSYNEQLF. The genes are TRBV5-4 and TRBJ2-1; D call uncertain. The germline CDR1 and CDR2 sequences are SGHNT and YYREEE (reference sequence). This CDR3 comprises 16 residues.

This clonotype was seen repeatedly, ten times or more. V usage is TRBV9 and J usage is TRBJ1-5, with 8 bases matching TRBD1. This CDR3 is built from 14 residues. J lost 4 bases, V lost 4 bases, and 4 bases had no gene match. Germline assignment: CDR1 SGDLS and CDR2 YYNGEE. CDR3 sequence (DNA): TGTGCCAGCAGCCAGGGGGCGGGAAATCAGCCCCAGCATTTT. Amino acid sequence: CASSQGAGNQPQHF.

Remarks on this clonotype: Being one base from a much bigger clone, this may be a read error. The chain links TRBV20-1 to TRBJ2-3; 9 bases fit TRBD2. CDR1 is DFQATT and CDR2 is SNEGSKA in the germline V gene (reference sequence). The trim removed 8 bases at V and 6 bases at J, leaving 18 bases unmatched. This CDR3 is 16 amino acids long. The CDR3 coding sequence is TGCAGTACGTATAGCGGGAGTGAGCTTCTAACGGATACGCAGTATTTT. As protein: CSTYSGSELLTDTQYF.

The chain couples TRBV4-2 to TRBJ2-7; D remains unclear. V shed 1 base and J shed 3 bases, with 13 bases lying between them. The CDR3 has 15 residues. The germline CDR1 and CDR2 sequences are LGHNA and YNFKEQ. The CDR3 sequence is CASSQASDGSYEQYF. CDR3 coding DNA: TGTGCCAGCAGCCAAGCTTCGGACGGCAGCTACGAGCAGTACTTC.

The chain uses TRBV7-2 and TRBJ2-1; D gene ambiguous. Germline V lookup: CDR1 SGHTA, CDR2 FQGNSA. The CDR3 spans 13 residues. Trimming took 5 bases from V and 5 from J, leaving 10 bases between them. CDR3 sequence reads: CASSIGPHNEQFF. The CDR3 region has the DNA TGTGCCAGCAGCATCGGACCACACAATGAGCAGTTCTTC.

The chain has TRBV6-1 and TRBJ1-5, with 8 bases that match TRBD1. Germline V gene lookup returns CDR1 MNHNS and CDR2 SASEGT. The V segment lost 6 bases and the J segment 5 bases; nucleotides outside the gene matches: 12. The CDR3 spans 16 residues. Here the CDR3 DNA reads TGTGCCAGCAGCCCTGAACCCAGGGGGCCTCATCAGCCCCAGCATTTT. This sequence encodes CASSPEPRGPHQPQHF.

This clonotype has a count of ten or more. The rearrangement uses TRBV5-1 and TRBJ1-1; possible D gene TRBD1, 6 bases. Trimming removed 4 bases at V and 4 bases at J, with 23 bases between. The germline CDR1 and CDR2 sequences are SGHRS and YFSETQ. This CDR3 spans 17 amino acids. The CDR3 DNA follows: TGCGCCAGCAGCCCGTGGGGAGGGGGATCGTTCGGCACTGAAGCTTTCTTT. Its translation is CASSPWGGGSFGTEAFF.

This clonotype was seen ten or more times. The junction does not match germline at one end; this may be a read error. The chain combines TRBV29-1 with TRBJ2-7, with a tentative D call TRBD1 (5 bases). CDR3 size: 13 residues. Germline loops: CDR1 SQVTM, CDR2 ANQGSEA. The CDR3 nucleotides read TGCAGCGCAGGCCGGCAGGGCCTCTACGGGCAGTACTTC. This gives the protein CSAGRQGLYGQYF.